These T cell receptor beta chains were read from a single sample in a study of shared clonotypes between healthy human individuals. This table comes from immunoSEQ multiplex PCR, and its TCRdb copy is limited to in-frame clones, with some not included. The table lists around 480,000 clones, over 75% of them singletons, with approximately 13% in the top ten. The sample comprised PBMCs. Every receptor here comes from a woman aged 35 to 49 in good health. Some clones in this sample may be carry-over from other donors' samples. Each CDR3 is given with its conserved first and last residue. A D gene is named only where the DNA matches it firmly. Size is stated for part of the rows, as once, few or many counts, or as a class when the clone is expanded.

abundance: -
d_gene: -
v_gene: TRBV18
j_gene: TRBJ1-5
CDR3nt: TGTGCCAGCTCACCACTTCACAGTCCGGAGCCCCAGCATTTT
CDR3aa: CASSPLHSPEPQHF

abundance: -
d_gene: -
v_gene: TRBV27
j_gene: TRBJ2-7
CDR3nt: TGTGCCAGCAGCCCTATTGACGGCTACTCCCACGAGCAGTACTTC
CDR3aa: CASSPIDGYSHEQYF

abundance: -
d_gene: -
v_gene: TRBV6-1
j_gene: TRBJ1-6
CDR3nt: TGTGCCAGCAGAAGGTCCAGGCCATCTAATTCACCCCTCCACTTT
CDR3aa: CASRRSRPSNSPLHF

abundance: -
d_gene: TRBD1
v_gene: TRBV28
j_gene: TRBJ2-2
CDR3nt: TGTGCCAGCAGTTTGGACAGGCTGACCGGGGAGCTGTTTTTT
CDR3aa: CASSLDRLTGELFF

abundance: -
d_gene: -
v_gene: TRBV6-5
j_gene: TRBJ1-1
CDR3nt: TGTGCCAGCAGTTACTCGGAGGGGTTTAACACTGAAGCTTTCTTT
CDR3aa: CASSYSEGFNTEAFF

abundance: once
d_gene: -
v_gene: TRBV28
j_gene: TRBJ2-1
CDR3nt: TGTGCCAGCAGTCCCCCGGGCAATGAGCAGTTCTTC
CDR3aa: CASSPPGNEQFF

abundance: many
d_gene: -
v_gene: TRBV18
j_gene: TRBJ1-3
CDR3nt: TGTGCCAGCTCACCACTAGACAGCAGAAACACCATATATTTT
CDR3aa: CASSPLDSRNTIYF

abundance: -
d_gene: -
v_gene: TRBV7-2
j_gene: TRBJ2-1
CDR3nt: TGTGCCAGCAGCCTTCACGGTACGTTCGATGAGCAGTTCTTC
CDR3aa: CASSLHGTFDEQFF

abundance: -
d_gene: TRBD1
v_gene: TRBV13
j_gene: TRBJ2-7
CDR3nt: TGTGCCAGCAGCTTAATAGGGGGCGCAGAGTACGAGCAGTACTTC
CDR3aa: CASSLIGGAEYEQYF

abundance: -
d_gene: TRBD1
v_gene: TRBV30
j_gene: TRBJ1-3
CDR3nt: TGTGCCTGTGCAGGGGGCAAGTCTGGAAACACCATATATTTT
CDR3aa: CACAGGKSGNTIYF

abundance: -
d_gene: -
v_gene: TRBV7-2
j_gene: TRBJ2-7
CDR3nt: TGTGCCAGCAGCTTAGATCCCCAGGTCTACGAGCAGTACTTC
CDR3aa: CASSLDPQVYEQYF

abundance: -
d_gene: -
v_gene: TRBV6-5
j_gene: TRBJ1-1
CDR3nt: TGTGCCAGTGGACGGGGGAACACTGAAGCTTTCTTT
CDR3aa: CASGRGNTEAFF

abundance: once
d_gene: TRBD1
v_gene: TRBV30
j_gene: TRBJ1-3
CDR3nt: TGTGCCTGGAATCCGGGACAGAAGGGCCGGACTGGAAACACCATATATTTT
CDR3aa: CAWNPGQKGRTGNTIYF

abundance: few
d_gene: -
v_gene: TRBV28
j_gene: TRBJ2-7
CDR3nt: TGTGCCAGCAGTTTACCACGGACAAGGGACTCCTACGAGCAGTACTTC
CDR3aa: CASSLPRTRDSYEQYF

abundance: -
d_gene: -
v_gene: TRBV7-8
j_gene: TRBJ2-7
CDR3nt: TGTGCCAGCAGCTGGGACATTGGCGAGCAGTACTTC
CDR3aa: CASSWDIGEQYF

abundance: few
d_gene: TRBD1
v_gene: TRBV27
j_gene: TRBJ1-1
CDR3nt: TGTGCCAGCAGTCCGGACAGGGTATCTCTGCGGTACACTGAAGCTTTCTTT
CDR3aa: CASSPDRVSLRYTEAFF

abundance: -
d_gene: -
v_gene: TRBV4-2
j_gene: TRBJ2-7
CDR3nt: TGTGCCAGCAGCCAACACGGCGGAGGCCAATACGAGCAGTACTTC
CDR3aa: CASSQHGGGQYEQYF

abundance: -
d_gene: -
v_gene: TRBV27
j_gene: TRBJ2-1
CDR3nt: TGTGCCAGCAGAAGTCTTTTGGGGGGTCCCTACAATGAGCAGTTCTTC
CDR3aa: CASRSLLGGPYNEQFF

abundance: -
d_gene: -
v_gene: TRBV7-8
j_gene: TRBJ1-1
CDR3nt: TGTGCCAGCAGCACGTGGGGAACTGAAGCTTTCTTT
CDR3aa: CASSTWGTEAFF

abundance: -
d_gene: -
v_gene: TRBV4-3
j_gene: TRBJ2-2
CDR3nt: TGCGCCAGCAGCCAAGTTGGGGCCGGGGAGCTGTTTTTT
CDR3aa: CASSQVGAGELFF

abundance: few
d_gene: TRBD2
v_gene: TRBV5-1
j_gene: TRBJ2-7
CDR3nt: TGCGCCAGCAGCTTTAGCGGGACCCTAACCTACGAGCAGTACTTC
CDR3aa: CASSFSGTLTYEQYF

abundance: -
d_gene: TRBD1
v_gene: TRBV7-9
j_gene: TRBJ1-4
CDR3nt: TGTGCCAGCAGCTTATGGACAGGGGAGGACGAAAAACTGTTTTTT
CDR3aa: CASSLWTGEDEKLFF

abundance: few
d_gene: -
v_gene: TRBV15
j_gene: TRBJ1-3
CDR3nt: TGTGCCACCAGCAGAGATGCGGCTGGAAACACCATATATTTT
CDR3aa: CATSRDAAGNTIYF

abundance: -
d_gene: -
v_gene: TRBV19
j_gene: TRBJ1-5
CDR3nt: TGTGCCAGTAGGGACCGGGCCGGCGATCAGCCCCAGCATTTT
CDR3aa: CASRDRAGDQPQHF

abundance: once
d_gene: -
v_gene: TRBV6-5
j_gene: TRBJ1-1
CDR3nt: TGTGCCAGCAGCCGGGGACAGAACACTGAAGCTTTCTTT
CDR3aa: CASSRGQNTEAFF

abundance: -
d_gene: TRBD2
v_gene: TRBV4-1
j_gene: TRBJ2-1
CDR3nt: TGCGCCAGCAGCCAAGTACTAGCGGGGCCGGGTGCCTCCTACAATGAGCAGTTCTTC
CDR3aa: CASSQVLAGPGASYNEQFF